The 32 T cell receptor beta chains given below trace back to one sample, sequenced in a study of OX40 agonist ivuxolimab in advanced cancers. TCRdb keeps only in-frame clones here, not all; method: immunoSEQ multiplex PCR. This table holds approximately 51,000 clones, around 82% found once. Sequenced material: CD4+ or CD8+ T cells sorted from blood, taken in a trial of the OX40 agonist ivuxolimab. These receptors were obtained from an adult with an advanced solid tumor such as melanoma, head and neck, liver or kidney cancer.

The count of this clone is one. The V gene is TRBV27, the J gene TRBJ1-5; 9 bases match TRBD1. This CDR3 comprises 14 residues. Germline assignment: CDR1 MNHEY and CDR2 SMNVEV (reference sequence). Trimming took 4 bases from V and 6 from J; bases not matched to a gene: 4. The CDR3 DNA sequence: TGTGCCAGCAGTTCCACAGGGGGCGGTCAGCCCCAGCATTTT. This codes for CASSSTGGGQPQHF.

The chain couples TRBV10-1 to TRBJ1-2; D gene ambiguous. This CDR3 comprises 12 residues. Trimming removed 8 bases from V and 4 bases from J, with 11 bases in between. Germline CDR1 reads WNHNN; CDR2 reads SYGVQD (reference sequence). The CDR3 spells CASSDSSYGYTF. CDR3 nucleotide sequence: TGCGCCAGCTCCGATTCTAGCTATGGCTACACCTTC.

V usage is TRBV7-6 and J usage is TRBJ2-1; 14 bases fit TRBD2. V lost 3 bases and J lost 5; bases outside the gene matches: 15. The CDR3 is 20 amino acids. Germline CDR1 SGHVS, CDR2 FNYEAQ. This chain's CDR3 is CASSLGTSGSTSRINNEQFF. CDR3 nucleotides: TGTGCCAGCAGCTTGGGGACTAGCGGGAGTACCTCTCGAATCAACAATGAGCAGTTCTTC.

This clone rates as medium-sized. V and J are TRBV6-1 and TRBJ2-3, with D maybe TRBD2 (5 bases). Deletions cut 5 bases from V and 6 bases from J, with 12 bases between. This CDR3 region has 13 residues. CDR1 and CDR2 (germline): MNHNS, SASEGT. CDR3 sequence reads: CASSRTLFDTQYF. The CDR3 bases are TGTGCCAGCAGTAGGACTTTGTTCGATACGCAGTATTTT.

The J gene is TRBJ2-3, the V gene TRBV11-2; D possibly corresponds to TRBD2 (6 bases). CDR1 and CDR2 (germline): SGHAT, FQNNGV. CDR3 size: 16 residues. V was shortened by 1 base and J by 2 bases, with 13 bases between the two germline ends. This CDR3 is CASSLGVAALTDTQYF. CDR3 in DNA: TGTGCCAGCAGCTTAGGGGTAGCGGCCCTCACAGATACGCAGTATTTT.

This chain uses TRBV4-2 with TRBJ2-5; 8 bases are shared with TRBD1. There are 16 residues in the CDR3. The V gene's germline CDR1 is LGHNA and CDR2 YNFKEQ. Trimming at V came to 4 bases and at J to 2 bases, leaving 9 bases not matched to a gene. The CDR3 here is CASSPGPDRVQETQYF. As DNA, the CDR3 is TGTGCCAGCAGCCCGGGGCCGGACAGGGTACAAGAGACCCAGTACTTC.

With respect to this clone: Other nucleotide sequences in the sample specify the same CDR3. This sequence joins TRBV11-3 and TRBJ2-3; no clear D. Germline CDR1 is SGHNT and CDR2 is YENEEA. V was cut by 1 base and J by 0 bases, with 8 bases left in between. This CDR3 is 15 amino acids long. The CDR3 spells CASSLGVTSTDTQYF. The CDR3 region has the DNA TGTGCCAGCAGCTTAGGTGTTACTAGCACAGATACGCAGTATTTT.

The V gene is TRBV27, the J gene TRBJ2-7; 9 positions match TRBD2. CDR3 length equals 14 residues. The V gene end was trimmed by 6 bases and the J gene end by 0 bases; junction bases not matched to a gene: 3. In germline, CDR1 is MNHEY, CDR2 SMNVEV (reference sequence). CDR3 protein: CASRTSGISYEQYF. CDR3 nucleotide sequence: TGTGCCAGCAGGACTAGCGGAATCTCCTACGAGCAGTACTTC.

By share, this clone ranks as medium-sized. The J gene is TRBJ2-1, the V gene TRBV10-1; D remains ambiguous. This CDR3 has 11 residues. V gave up 1 base and J gave up 11 bases, with 6 bases separating them. Looked up from germline, CDR1 is WNHNN and CDR2 is SYGVQD (reference sequence). CDR3 sequence: CASSEYGQQFF. The CDR3 bases are TGCGCCAGCAGTGAGTACGGACAGCAGTTCTTC.

V is TRBV7-3 and J is TRBJ2-3, with D possibly TRBD1 on 6 matching bases. The CDR3 spans 17 residues. The V end lost 5 bases, the J end lost 4 bases, and 22 bases lay between the germline ends. Looked up from germline, CDR1 is SGHTA and CDR2 is FQGTGA. The CDR3 protein is CASSARGGRASADTQYF. The CDR3 region has the DNA TGTGCCAGCAGCGCCAGGGGTGGTAGAGCCTCTGCAGATACGCAGTATTTT.

The gene calls are TRBV6-1 and TRBJ1-1, with TRBD1 as a possible D gene (6 bases). The ends were cut back, 1 base at V and 2 bases at J, with 11 bases in the middle. Germline CDR1 is MNHNS and CDR2 is SASEGT. This CDR3 comprises 15 residues. In DNA, the CDR3 is TGTGCCAGCAGTGAAGTCGCCAGGGGAAACACTGAAGCTTTCTTT. This translates into CASSEVARGNTEAFF.

This clone was seen a few times. The V and J genes are TRBV6-5 and TRBJ2-7, with D unclear. CDR3 length: 16 residues. With 2 bases removed from V and 3 bases from J, the gap between germline ends came to 17 bases. Germline CDR1 is MNHEY and CDR2 is SVGAGI. The CDR3 sequence: CASSYDPGSPHYEQYF. The CDR3, as DNA: TGTGCCAGCAGTTACGACCCTGGGTCACCTCACTACGAGCAGTACTTC.

V usage is TRBV5-1 and J usage is TRBJ2-1; 8 bases match TRBD1. Per germline, CDR1 SGHRS and CDR2 YFSETQ. V lost 7 bases and J lost 2; bases outside the gene matches: 5. The CDR3 consists of 14 residues. The CDR3 sequence is CASQLQGAYNEQFF. CDR3 sequence (DNA): TGCGCCAGCCAACTACAGGGGGCCTACAATGAGCAGTTCTTC.

A single count supports this clone. The chain uses TRBV19 and TRBJ2-5; 12 nucleotides align to TRBD2. The CDR3 covers 17 residues. Germline V gene sequence: CDR1 LNHDA, CDR2 SQIVND (reference sequence). After removal of 4 bases from V and 4 bases from J, the junction contained 10 bases not matched to a gene. CDR3 nucleotides: TGTGCCAGTAGTACTCGGACTAGCGGGACTGATAGAGAGACCCAGTACTTC. It codes for CASSTRTSGTDRETQYF.

The rearrangement links TRBV6-5 to TRBJ1-5; D is unresolved. CDR1 and CDR2 from the germline V gene are MNHEY and SVGAGI. The CDR3 contains 13 residues. V lost 6 bases and J 4 bases, leaving 10 bases between the germline ends. CDR3 loop: CASRWGSNQPQHF. For the CDR3, the DNA is TGTGCCAGCAGGTGGGGATCGAATCAGCCCCAGCATTTT.

The chain is built from TRBV10-3 and TRBJ2-1, with 9 bases identical to TRBD2. CDR3 length: 15 residues. V lost 2 bases to trimming and J lost 5 bases; unmatched junction nucleotides: 4. Germline V lookup: CDR1 ENHRY, CDR2 SYGVKD. CDR3: CAISEPSGTHNEQFF. The DNA of the CDR3 is TGTGCCATCAGTGAGCCTAGCGGGACCCACAATGAGCAGTTCTTC.

The V call is TRBV20-1, the J call TRBJ2-5; D possibly corresponds to TRBD2 (6 bases). The V gene's germline CDR1 is DFQATT and CDR2 SNEGSKA (reference sequence). Trimming pared 5 bases from V and 11 bases from J, leaving 15 bases between. The CDR3 has 11 residues. The CDR3 sequence: CSAGGTREQYF. DNA of the CDR3: TGCAGTGCTGGGGGGACTCGAGAGCAGTACTTC.

V is TRBV21-1 and J is TRBJ1-1. TRBV21-1 is a recognized pseudogene. The CDR3 is made up of 13 amino acids. Written as DNA, the CDR3 is TGTGCCAGCAGCATCGAGGAGTTAGCTGAAGCTTTCTTT. As protein: CASSIEELAEAFF.

The rearrangement joins TRBV18 to TRBJ1-2; possible D gene TRBD1, 5 bases. Trimming took 1 base from V and 6 from J, leaving 9 bases between them. Germline V gene lookup returns CDR1 KGHSH and CDR2 LQKENI. This CDR3 comprises 13 residues. CDR3 nucleotides: TGTGCCAGCTCACCACAGGGGACCCATGGCTACACCTTC. Its protein product is CASSPQGTHGYTF.

The chain carries TRBV5-1 and TRBJ2-7; perhaps TRBD1 as D (5 bases). The CDR3 has 14 residues. Germline V gene data show CDR1 as SGHRS and CDR2 as YFSETQ. V lost 3 bases to trimming and J lost 0 bases, with 10 bases between them. The CDR3 reads CASSSSRGSYEQYF. CDR3 bases: TGCGCCAGCAGCTCGAGTAGGGGCTCCTACGAGCAGTACTTC.

This chain links TRBV27 with TRBJ1-2; D gene ambiguous. This CDR3 is 16 amino acids long. Germline V gene sequence: CDR1 MNHEY, CDR2 SMNVEV (reference sequence). Trimming removed 5 bases at V and 4 bases at J, with 20 bases between. The CDR3 DNA reads as TGTGCCAGCAGTAAGTGGGTGAATTCCGATGGCTATGGCTACACCTTC. It encodes CASSKWVNSDGYGYTF.

This chain connects TRBV5-6 to TRBJ2-1; TRBD2 agrees at 16 bases. V lost 3 bases and J lost 15; bases outside the gene matches: 6. The CDR3 has 14 residues. Germline CDR1 is SGHDT and CDR2 is YYEEEE. The CDR3 is CASSSGLAGGQGFF. CDR3 DNA: TGTGCCAGCAGCTCGGGACTAGCGGGAGGGCAGGGGTTCTTC.

V usage is TRBV19 and J usage is TRBJ1-3; D unclear. Germline assignment: CDR1 LNHDA and CDR2 SQIVND (reference sequence). Between the trimmed V and J ends, which lost 2 bases and 0 bases, there was a span of 14 bases. CDR3 length equals 17 residues. CDR3 sequence (DNA): TGTGCCAGTAGTATAATCAGAAGACGGGGCTCTGGAAACACCATATATTTT. Encoded protein: CASSIIRRRGSGNTIYF.

The chain recombines TRBV27 with TRBJ2-1; no clear D gene. CDR3 length: 14 residues. Trimming left V 3 bases short and J 10 bases short, with 16 bases between. From germline, CDR1 is MNHEY and CDR2 SMNVEV (reference sequence). CDR3 sequence: CASSFRPTLGEQFF. In DNA, the CDR3 is TGTGCCAGCAGTTTTCGCCCCACTCTAGGGGAGCAGTTCTTC.

The chain is built from TRBV18 and TRBJ2-7, with 8 bases identical to TRBD1. This CDR3 comprises 16 residues. Trimming removed 0 bases from V and 4 bases from J; junction bases left unmatched: 8. The germline gives CDR1 KGHSH, CDR2 LQKENI. The DNA for the CDR3 is TGTGCCAGCTCACCACCCAGGACAGGGACCCAGTACGAGCAGTACTTC. This codes for CASSPPRTGTQYEQYF.

A single count supports this clone. The genes are TRBV5-1 and TRBJ1-2; 8 bases map to TRBD1. The trim removed 5 bases at V and 6 bases at J, leaving 6 bases unmatched. Germline lookup yields CDR1 SGHRS and CDR2 YFSETQ. The CDR3 has 13 residues. The CDR3 DNA is TGCGCCAGCAGTTATTCGACAGGGGATGGCTACACCTTC. Translating it yields CASSYSTGDGYTF. Using reference TRBV5-1 and TRBJ1-2 for the parts outside the CDR3, the full variable domain is KAGVTQTPRYLIKTRGQQVTLSCSPISGHRSVSWYQQTPGQGLQFLFEYFSETQRNKGNFPGRFSGRQFSNSRSEMNVSTLELGDSALYLCASSYSTGDGYTFGSGTRLTVV.

V usage is TRBV4-2 and J usage is TRBJ2-2; 7 nucleotides match TRBD2. The CDR3 loop spans 14 amino acids. Germline V gives CDR1 LGHNA, CDR2 YNFKEQ. With 2 bases clipped from V and 9 bases from J, the junction kept 6 bases outside the gene matches. The CDR3 spells CASSQPSGERELFF. In DNA form, the CDR3 reads TGTGCCAGCAGCCAACCAAGCGGGGAGAGGGAGCTGTTTTTT.

This clone is medium-sized. The chain has TRBV11-3 and TRBJ2-1, with D perhaps matching TRBD2 (5 bases). The germline V gene encodes CDR1 SGHNT and CDR2 YENEEA. Trimming took off 5 bases at V and 5 bases at J, with 16 bases between the two ends. The length of the CDR3 is 15 residues. CDR3 DNA sequence: TGTGCCAGCAGCCCTAGAGTGGGAGCAGACAATGAGCAGTTCTTC. This sequence encodes CASSPRVGADNEQFF.

The gene calls are TRBV6-5 and TRBJ2-7, with D perhaps matching TRBD1 (6 bases). The CDR3 totals 13 residues. From germline, CDR1 is MNHEY and CDR2 SVGAGI. V lost 7 bases and J lost 7, with 17 bases in between. The CDR3: CASTPPGADEQYF. The CDR3 nucleotides are TGTGCCAGCACCCCTCCAGGGGCCGATGAGCAGTACTTC.

The chain combines TRBV19 with TRBJ2-3; D unclear. CDR3 length equals 13 residues. V lost 2 bases to trimming and J lost 6 bases, with 9 bases between them. Germline CDR1 reads LNHDA; CDR2 reads SQIVND (reference sequence). CDR3 sequence (DNA): TGTGCCAGTAGTATACGGACCGGGGATACGCAGTATTTT. It encodes CASSIRTGDTQYF.

This clone was counted between two and nine times. The chain combines TRBV28 with TRBJ2-3, with D possibly matching TRBD2 (7 bases). Germline loops: CDR1 MDHEN, CDR2 SYDVKM. V was cut by 8 bases and J by 3 bases, with 12 bases left in between. The CDR3 contains 13 residues. CDR3 nucleotides: TGTGCCAGCGAGGGGGGAGGGACAGATACGCAGTATTTT. Translated: CASEGGGTDTQYF.

This chain links TRBV7-9 with TRBJ1-5; TRBD1 aligns across 8 bases. J lost 9 bases, V lost 5 bases, and 6 bases had no gene match. CDR1 is SEHNR, CDR2 FQNEAQ, per germline (reference sequence). The CDR3 has 13 amino acids. The CDR3 DNA reads as TGTGCCAGCAGCGAACGACAGGGGCTGCCCCAGCATTTT. It codes for CASSERQGLPQHF.